What follows describes a single TCR beta chain. This entry comes from a study of early T cells in non-severe SARS-CoV-2 infection. For the study at large: The sequenced material was bulk RNA from unsorted whole blood, and its chains were unpaired.

Tagging with unique molecular identifiers was applied to individual cDNA molecules. TCRdb analysed the 5' RACE reads with MiXCR anew, one entry per CDR3 protein. Of 70,000 to 85,000 distinct CDR3 sequences listed, around 10% are singletons. With 1 base clipped from V and 0 bases from J, the junction kept 6 bases outside the gene matches. Looked up from germline, CDR1 is LGHDT and CDR2 is YNNKEL (reference sequence). This CDR3 has 17 amino acids. The sample comprised whole blood. V and J are TRBV3-1 and TRBJ2-4, with TRBD1 matching over 7 bases. This TCR was recovered from an adult who was a healthcare worker with PCR-confirmed SARS-CoV-2 infection or an uninfected control (not recorded which). The CDR3 reads CASSQGDSWLAKNIQYF. The DNA for the CDR3 is TGTGCCAGCAGCCAAGGGGACAGTTGGCTAGCCAAAAACATTCAGTACTTC.